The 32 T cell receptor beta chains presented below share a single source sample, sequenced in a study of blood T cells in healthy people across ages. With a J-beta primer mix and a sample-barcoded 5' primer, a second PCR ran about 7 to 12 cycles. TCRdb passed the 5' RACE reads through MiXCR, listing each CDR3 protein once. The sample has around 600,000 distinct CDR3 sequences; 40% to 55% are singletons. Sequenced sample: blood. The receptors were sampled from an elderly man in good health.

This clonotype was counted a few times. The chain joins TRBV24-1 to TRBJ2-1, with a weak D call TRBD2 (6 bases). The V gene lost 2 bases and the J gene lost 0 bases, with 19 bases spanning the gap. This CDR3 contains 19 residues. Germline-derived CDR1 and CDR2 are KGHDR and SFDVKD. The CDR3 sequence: CATSDSDPGAESSYNEQFF. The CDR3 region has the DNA TGTGCCACCAGTGATTCGGACCCGGGAGCGGAAAGCTCCTACAATGAGCAGTTCTTC.

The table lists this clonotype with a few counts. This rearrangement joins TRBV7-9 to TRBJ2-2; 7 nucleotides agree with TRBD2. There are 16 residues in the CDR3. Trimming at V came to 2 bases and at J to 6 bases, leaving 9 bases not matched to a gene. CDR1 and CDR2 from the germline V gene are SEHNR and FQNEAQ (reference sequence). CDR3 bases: TGTGCCAGCAGCTTAAACCCCAGCGGGACGGCCGGGGAGCTGTTTTTT. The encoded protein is CASSLNPSGTAGELFF.

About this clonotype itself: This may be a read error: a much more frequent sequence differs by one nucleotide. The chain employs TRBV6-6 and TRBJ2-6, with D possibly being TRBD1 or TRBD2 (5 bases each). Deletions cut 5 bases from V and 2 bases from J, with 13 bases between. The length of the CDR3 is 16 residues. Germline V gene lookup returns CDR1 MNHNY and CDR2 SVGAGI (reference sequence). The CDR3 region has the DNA TGTGCCAGCAGTCAACTTCAGGGAGCTGGGGCCAACGTCCTGACTTTC. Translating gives CASSQLQGAGANVLTF.

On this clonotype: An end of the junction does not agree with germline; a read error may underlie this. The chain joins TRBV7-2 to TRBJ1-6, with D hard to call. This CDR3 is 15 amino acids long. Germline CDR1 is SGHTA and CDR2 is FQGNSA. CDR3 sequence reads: CAGSFSSSYNSPLHF. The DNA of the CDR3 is TGTGCCGGCAGCTTTTCGAGCTCCTATAATTCACCCCTCCACTTT.

CDR3 DNA sequence: TGCGCCAGCAGCTTGGAGGGGGTTCGAAACACCGGGGAGCTGTTTTTT. The encoded protein is CASSLEGVRNTGELFF. J is TRBJ2-2 and V is TRBV5-1; tentative D call: TRBD1 (6 bases). The germline V gene has CDR1 SGHRS and CDR2 YFSETQ. The CDR3 has 16 amino acids. Trimming cost V 0 bases and J 2 bases, with 11 bases left between them.

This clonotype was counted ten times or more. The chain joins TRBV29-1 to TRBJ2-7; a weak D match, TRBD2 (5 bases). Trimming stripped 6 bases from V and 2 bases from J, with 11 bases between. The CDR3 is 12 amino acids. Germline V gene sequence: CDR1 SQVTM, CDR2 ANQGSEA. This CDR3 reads CSVEIAPYEQYF. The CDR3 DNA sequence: TGCAGCGTGGAGATAGCGCCCTACGAGCAGTACTTC.

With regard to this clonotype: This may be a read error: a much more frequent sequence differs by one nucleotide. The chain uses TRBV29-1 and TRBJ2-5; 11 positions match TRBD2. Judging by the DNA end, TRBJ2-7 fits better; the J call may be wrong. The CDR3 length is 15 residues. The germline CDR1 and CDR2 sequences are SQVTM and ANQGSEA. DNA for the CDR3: TGCAGCGTATTACTAGCGGGAGCTTCTCTCAGCGAGCAGTACTTC. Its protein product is CSVLLAGASLSEQYF.

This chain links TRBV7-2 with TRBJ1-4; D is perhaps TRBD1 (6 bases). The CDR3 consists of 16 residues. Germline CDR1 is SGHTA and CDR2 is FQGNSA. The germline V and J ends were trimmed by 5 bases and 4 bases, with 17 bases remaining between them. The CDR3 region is CASSQNSPGVNEKLFF. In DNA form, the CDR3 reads TGTGCCAGCAGCCAGAATTCTCCAGGGGTTAATGAAAAACTGTTTTTT.

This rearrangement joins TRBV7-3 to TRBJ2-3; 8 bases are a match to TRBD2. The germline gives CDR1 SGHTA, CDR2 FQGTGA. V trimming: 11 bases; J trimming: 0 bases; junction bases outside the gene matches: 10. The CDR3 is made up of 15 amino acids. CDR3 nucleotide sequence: TGTGCCTCAAGCTGGGCTAGCGGGAGCACAGATACGCAGTATTTT. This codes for CASSWASGSTDTQYF.

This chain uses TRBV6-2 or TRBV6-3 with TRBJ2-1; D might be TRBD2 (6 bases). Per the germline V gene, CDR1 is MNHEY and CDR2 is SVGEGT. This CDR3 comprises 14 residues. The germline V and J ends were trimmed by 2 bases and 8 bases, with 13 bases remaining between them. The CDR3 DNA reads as TGTGCCAGCAGTTACGGGACTTTGGGCGATGAGCAGTTCTTC. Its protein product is CASSYGTLGDEQFF.

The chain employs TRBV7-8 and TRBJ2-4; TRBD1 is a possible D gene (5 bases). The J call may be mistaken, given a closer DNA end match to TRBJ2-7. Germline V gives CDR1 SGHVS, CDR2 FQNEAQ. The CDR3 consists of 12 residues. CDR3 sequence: CASSSTEFEQYF. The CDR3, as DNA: TGTGCCAGCAGCTCGACAGAGTTCGAGCAGTACTTC.

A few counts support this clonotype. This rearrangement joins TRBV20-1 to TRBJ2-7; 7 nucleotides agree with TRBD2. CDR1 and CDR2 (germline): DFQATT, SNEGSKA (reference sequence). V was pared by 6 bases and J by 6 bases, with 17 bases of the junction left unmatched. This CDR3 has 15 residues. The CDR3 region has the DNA TGCAGTGCAACGATACCCGCGGGAGAGGGCAGCGAGCAGTACTTC. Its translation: CSATIPAGEGSEQYF.

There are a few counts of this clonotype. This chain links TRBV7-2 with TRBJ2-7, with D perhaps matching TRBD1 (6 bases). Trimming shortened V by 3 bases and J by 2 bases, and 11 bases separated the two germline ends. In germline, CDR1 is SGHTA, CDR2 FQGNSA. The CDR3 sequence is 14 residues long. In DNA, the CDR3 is TGTGCCAGCAGCTTCTTCTCAGGGGCCTACGAGCAGTACTTC. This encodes CASSFFSGAYEQYF.

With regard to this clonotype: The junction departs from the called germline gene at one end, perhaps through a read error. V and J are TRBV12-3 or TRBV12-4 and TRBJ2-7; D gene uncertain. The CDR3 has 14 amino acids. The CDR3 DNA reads TGTACCAGCAGTTTTTTTGGCCCCGGCTACGAGCAGTACTTC. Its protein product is CTSSFFGPGYEQYF.

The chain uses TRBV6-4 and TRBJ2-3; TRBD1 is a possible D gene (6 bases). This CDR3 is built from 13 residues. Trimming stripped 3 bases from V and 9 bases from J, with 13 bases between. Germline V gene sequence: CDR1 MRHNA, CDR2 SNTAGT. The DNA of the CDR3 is TGTGCCAGCAGTGATTCGGGACACAGGACGCAGTATTTT. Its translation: CASSDSGHRTQYF.

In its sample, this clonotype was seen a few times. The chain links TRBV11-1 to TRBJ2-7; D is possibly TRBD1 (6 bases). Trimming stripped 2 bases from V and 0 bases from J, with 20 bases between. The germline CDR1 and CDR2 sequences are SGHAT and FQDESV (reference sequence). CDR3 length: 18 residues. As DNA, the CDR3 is TGTGCCAGCAGCTTACTCCCCGCGACAGGCCCAATCTCCTACGAGCAGTACTTC. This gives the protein CASSLLPATGPISYEQYF.

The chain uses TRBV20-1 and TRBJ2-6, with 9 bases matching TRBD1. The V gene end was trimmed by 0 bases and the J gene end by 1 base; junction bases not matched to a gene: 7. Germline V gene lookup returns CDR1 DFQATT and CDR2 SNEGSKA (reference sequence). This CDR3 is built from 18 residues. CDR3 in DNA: TGCAGTGCTAGAGATTGGGGACAGGGAGGTTCTGGGGCCAACGTCCTGACTTTC. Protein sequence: CSARDWGQGGSGANVLTF.

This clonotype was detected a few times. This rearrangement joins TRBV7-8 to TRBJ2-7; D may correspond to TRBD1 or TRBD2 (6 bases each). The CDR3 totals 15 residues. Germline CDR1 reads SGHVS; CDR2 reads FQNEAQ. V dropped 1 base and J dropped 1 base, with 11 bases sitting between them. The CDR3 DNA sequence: TGTGCCAGCAGCTTAGTTGGGGGGCGGTCCTACGAGCAGTACTTC. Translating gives CASSLVGGRSYEQYF.

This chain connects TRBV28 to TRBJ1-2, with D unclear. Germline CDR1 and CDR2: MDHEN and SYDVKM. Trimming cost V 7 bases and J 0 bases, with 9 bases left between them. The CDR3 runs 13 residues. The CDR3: CASNNKANYGYTF. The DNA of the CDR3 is TGTGCCAGCAATAATAAGGCTAACTATGGCTACACCTTC.

The CDR3 nucleotides are TGCGCCAGCAGCCAAGTCGGAGGGGGCCAAGAGACCCAGTACTTC. Encoded protein: CASSQVGGGQETQYF. The chain joins TRBV4-1 to TRBJ2-5; D may correspond to TRBD1 or TRBD2 (6 bases each). V was trimmed by 1 base and J by 1 base, leaving 10 bases between them. This CDR3 contains 15 residues. The germline V gene has CDR1 MGHRA and CDR2 YSYEKL.

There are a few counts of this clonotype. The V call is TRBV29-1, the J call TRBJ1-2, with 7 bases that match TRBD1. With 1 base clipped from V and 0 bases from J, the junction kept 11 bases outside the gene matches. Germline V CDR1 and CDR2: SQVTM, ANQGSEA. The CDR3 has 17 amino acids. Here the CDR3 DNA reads TGCAGCGTTGAAGGGGAGGGGACAGTAGACCCTAACTATGGCTACACCTTC. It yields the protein CSVEGEGTVDPNYGYTF.

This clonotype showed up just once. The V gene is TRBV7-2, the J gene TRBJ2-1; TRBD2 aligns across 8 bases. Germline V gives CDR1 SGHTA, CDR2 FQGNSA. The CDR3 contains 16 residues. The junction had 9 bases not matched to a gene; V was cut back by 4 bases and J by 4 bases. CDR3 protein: CASSSTTSEGYNEQFF. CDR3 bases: TGTGCCAGCAGCTCAACGACTAGCGAGGGGTACAATGAGCAGTTCTTC.

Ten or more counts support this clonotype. CDR3 in DNA: TGTGCCAGCAGCCTCCGTCCGGGGGGCTACACCTTC. Its translation is CASSLRPGGYTF. The chain recombines TRBV3-1 with TRBJ1-2, with unresolved D. Trimming removed 4 bases at V and 8 bases at J, with 11 bases between. The CDR3 is made up of 12 amino acids. Germline V gene data show CDR1 as LGHDT and CDR2 as YNNKEL (reference sequence).

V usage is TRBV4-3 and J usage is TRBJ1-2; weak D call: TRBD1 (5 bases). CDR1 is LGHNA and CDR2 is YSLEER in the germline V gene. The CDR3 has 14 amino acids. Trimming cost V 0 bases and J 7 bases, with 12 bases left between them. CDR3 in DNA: TGCGCCAGCAGCCAAGACAGGGTTGCGGGTGGCTACACCTTC. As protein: CASSQDRVAGGYTF.

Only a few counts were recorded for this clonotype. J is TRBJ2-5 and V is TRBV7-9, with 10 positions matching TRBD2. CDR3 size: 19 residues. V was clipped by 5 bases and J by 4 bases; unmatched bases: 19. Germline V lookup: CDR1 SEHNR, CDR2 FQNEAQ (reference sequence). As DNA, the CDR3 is TGTGCCAGCAGCCTTCTAGGACTAGCGGACGATACCCTGAGAGAGACCCAGTACTTC. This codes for CASSLLGLADDTLRETQYF.

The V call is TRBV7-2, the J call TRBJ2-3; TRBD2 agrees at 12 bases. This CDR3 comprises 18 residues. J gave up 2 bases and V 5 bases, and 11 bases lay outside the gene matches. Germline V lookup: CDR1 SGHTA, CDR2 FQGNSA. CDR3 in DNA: TGTGCCAGCAGCAGACGATTATGGACTAGCGGGATCACAGATACGCAGTATTTT. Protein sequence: CASSRRLWTSGITDTQYF. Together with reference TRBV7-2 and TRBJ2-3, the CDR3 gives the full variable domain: GAGVSQSPSNKVTEKGKDVELRCDPISGHTALYWYRQSLGQGLEFLIYFQGNSAPDKSGLPSDRFSAERTGGSVSTLTIQRTQQEDSAVYLCASSRRLWTSGITDTQYFGPGTRLTVL.

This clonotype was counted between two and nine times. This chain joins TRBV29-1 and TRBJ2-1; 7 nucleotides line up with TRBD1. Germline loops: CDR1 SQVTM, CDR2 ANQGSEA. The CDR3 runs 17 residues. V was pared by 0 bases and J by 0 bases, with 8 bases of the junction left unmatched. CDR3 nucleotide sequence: TGCAGCGTTGAAGATCACGGGACAGTGAGCTCCTACAATGAGCAGTTCTTC. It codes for CSVEDHGTVSSYNEQFF.

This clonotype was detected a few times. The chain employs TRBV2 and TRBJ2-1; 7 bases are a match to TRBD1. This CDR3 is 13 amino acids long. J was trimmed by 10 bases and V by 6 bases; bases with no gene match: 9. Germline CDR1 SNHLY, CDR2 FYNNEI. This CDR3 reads CASRGDSRSEQFF. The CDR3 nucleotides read TGTGCCAGCAGGGGGGACAGTCGTTCCGAGCAGTTCTTC.

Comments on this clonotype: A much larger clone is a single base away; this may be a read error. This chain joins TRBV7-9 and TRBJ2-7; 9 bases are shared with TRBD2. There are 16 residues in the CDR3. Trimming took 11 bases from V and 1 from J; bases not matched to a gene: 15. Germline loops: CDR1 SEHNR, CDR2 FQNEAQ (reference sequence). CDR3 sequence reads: CACRRLSGGQSYEQYF. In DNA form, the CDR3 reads TGTGCCTGTCGCCGCCTTAGCGGGGGACAGTCCTACGAGCAGTACTTC.

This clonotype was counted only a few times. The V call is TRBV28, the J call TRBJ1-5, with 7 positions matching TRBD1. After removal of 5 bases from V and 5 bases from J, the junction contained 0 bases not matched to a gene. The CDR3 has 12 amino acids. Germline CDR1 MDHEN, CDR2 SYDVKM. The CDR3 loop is CASSDRDQPQHF. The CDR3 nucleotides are TGTGCCAGCAGTGACAGGGATCAGCCCCAGCATTTT.

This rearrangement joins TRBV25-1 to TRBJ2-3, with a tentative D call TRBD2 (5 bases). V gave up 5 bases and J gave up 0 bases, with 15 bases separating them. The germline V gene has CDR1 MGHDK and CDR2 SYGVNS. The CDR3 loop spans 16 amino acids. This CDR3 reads CASSRLLRASTDTQYF. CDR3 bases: TGTGCCAGCAGTCGACTACTAAGAGCTAGCACAGATACGCAGTATTTT.

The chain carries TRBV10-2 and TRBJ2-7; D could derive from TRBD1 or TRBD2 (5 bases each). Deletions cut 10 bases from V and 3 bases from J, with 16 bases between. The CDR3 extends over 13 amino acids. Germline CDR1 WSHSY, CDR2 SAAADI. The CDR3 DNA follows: TGCGCCACCAAAAACGGGGACCACTACGAGCAGTACTTC. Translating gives CATKNGDHYEQYF.